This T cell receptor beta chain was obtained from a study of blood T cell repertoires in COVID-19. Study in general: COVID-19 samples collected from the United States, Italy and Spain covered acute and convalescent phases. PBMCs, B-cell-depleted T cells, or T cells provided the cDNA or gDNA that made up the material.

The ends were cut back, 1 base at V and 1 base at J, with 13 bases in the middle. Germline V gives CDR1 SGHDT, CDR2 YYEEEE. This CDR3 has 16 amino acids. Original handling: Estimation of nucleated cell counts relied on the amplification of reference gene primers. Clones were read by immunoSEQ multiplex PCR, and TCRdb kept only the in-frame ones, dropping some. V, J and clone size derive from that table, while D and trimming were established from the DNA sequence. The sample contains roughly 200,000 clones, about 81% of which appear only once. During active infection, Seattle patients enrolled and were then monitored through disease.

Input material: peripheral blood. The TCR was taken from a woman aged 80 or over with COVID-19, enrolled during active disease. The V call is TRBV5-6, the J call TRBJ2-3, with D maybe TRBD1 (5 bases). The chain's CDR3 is CASSLLAGYRTDTQYF. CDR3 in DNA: TGTGCCAGCAGCTTGCTCGCAGGGTACCGCACAGATACGCAGTATTTT.